These T cell receptor beta chains were read from a single sample in a study of identical twins. TCRdb re-called the 5' RACE reads through MiXCR, storing one row per CDR3 protein. The table shows approximately 600,000 distinct CDR3 sequences, with roughly 7.2% occurring only once. In addition, the sample was reused for a study of yellow fever vaccine responses in identical twins.

Sequenced material: PBMCs. These receptors came from a woman between 18 and 29 years old in good health. CDR3s include the opening cysteine and the closing phenylalanine or tryptophan. The D gene is left open where the match is weak. Clone size is given for some rows only: seen once, a few or many times, or a class if the clone is expanded.

abundance,v_gene,j_gene,d_gene,CDR3aa,CDR3nt
few,TRBV24-1,TRBJ2-1,NA,CATSDWQHNEQFF,TGTGCCACCAGTGATTGGCAGCACAATGAGCAGTTCTTC
few,TRBV27,TRBJ2-2,TRBD2,CASSFRSSPGLAGWANTGELFF,TGTGCCAGCAGTTTTCGGTCCTCCCCGGGACTAGCGGGATGGGCGAACACCGGGGAGCTGTTTTTT
NA,TRBV6-2/TRBV6-3,TRBJ1-4,TRBD1,CASKTGVELFF,TGTGCCAGCAAAACAGGGGTGGAACTGTTTTTT
NA,TRBV6-2/TRBV6-3,TRBJ2-1,NA,CASSRTKSGEQFF,TGTGCCAGCAGCCGGACGAAGTCGGGTGAGCAGTTCTTC
few,TRBV2,TRBJ2-1,TRBD2,CASSEVLAGNEQFF,TGTGCCAGCAGTGAAGTTCTAGCGGGGAATGAGCAGTTCTTC
NA,TRBV6-1,TRBJ2-5,NA,CASSEYGLRETQYF,TGTGCCAGCAGTGAATATGGGCTGAGGGAGACCCAGTACTTC
NA,TRBV6-1,TRBJ2-2,TRBD1,CASSEALSQGPIPGELFF,TGTGCCAGCAGTGAAGCATTGTCACAGGGGCCCATCCCGGGGGAGCTGTTTTTT
many,TRBV12-3/TRBV12-4,TRBJ2-5,NA,CASSSWVEGQYF,TGTGCCAGCAGTTCCTGGGTGGAGGGCCAGTACTTC
NA,TRBV7-2,TRBJ2-1,TRBD2,CASSFLSGGANEQFF,TGTGCCAGCAGCTTTCTTAGCGGGGGGGCAAATGAGCAGTTCTTC
NA,TRBV2,TRBJ2-2,NA,CASSAQGANTGELFF,TGTGCCAGCAGTGCTCAGGGCGCGAACACCGGGGAGCTGTTTTTT
many,TRBV28,TRBJ2-7,TRBD2,CASSFPTSGTRRAVDEQYF,TGTGCCAGCAGTTTCCCGACTAGCGGGACCCGACGGGCAGTTGACGAGCAGTACTTC
many,TRBV7-9,TRBJ1-1,TRBD1,CASSLGQGRAEAFF,TGTGCCAGCAGCTTGGGACAGGGACGGGCTGAAGCTTTCTTT
few,TRBV7-9,TRBJ1-2,NA,CASSPGGAGLWYGYTF,TGTGCCAGCAGCCCAGGTGGGGCAGGTCTATGGTATGGCTACACCTTC
NA,TRBV7-8,TRBJ2-7,NA,CASSQGGVKLSYEQYF,TGTGCCAGCAGCCAGGGGGGGGTTAAACTCTCCTACGAGCAGTACTTC
many,TRBV10-3,TRBJ2-2,TRBD1,CAISPSDWTGGYTGELFF,TGTGCCATCAGTCCTAGTGACTGGACAGGGGGCTACACCGGGGAGCTGTTTTTT
NA,TRBV10-2,TRBJ1-4,NA,CASSSGVNEKLFF,TGCGCCAGCAGCTCGGGGGTTAATGAAAAACTGTTTTTT
few,TRBV5-1,TRBJ1-4,NA,CASSADQGGVNEKLFF,TGCGCCAGCAGTGCAGACCAAGGTGGGGTTAATGAAAAACTGTTTTTT
few,TRBV5-1,TRBJ1-1,NA,CASSLLNGASTEAFF,TGCGCCAGCAGCTTGTTAAATGGGGCAAGTACTGAAGCTTTCTTT
few,TRBV20-1,TRBJ1-2,NA,CSARSTGSGYTF,TGCAGTGCTAGGTCTACAGGGTCTGGCTACACCTTC
many,TRBV5-1,TRBJ1-2,NA,CASSLGVRIDGYTF,TGCGCCAGCAGCTTGGGCGTTCGAATAGATGGCTACACCTTC
NA,TRBV15,TRBJ2-1,NA,CATSSTKAWNEQFF,TGTGCCACCAGCAGTACCAAGGCTTGGAATGAGCAGTTCTTC
NA,TRBV10-2,TRBJ1-5,NA,CASSDNRSSQPQHF,TGCGCCAGCAGTGACAACAGAAGTAGTCAGCCCCAGCATTTT
NA,TRBV3-1,TRBJ1-5,TRBD1,CASSRGTGVNQPQHF,TGTGCCAGCAGCCGCGGGACAGGGGTTAATCAGCCCCAGCATTTT
many,TRBV5-1,TRBJ2-3,TRBD1,CASSLVGQSTDTQYF,TGCGCCAGCAGCTTGGTGGGACAGAGCACAGATACGCAGTATTTT